Below are 16 T cell receptor beta chains sequenced from a single sample in a study of blood T cell repertoires in COVID-19. The data were produced by immunoSEQ multiplex PCR, yet TCRdb's version contains in-frame clones alone and is incomplete. Of under 200,000 clones detected, 84% appear once; the ten largest clones hold 14%. The sequenced material came from peripheral blood. These receptors came from a woman in her seventies with COVID-19, enrolled during active disease.

The chain uses TRBV5-4 and TRBJ2-1, with D tentatively TRBD2 (6 bases). Trimming cost V 3 bases and J 6 bases, with 16 bases left between them. This CDR3 comprises 15 residues. Germline CDR1 and CDR2: SGHNT and YYREEE (reference sequence). The CDR3 here is CASSSFGPGGNEQFF. CDR3 sequence (DNA): TGTGCCAGCAGCTCCTTTGGACCCGGGGGCAATGAGCAGTTCTTC. The full variable domain, its missing parts supplied by reference TRBV5-4 and TRBJ2-1, is ETGVTQSPTHLIKTRGQQVTLRCSSQSGHNTVSWYQQALGQGPQFIFQYYREEENGRGNFPPRFSGLQFPNYSSELNVNALELDDSALYLCASSSFGPGGNEQFFGPGTRLTVL.

The chain employs TRBV24-1 and TRBJ2-6; D might be TRBD1 (6 bases). Per germline, CDR1 KGHDR and CDR2 SFDVKD. Trimming left V 3 bases short and J 2 bases short, with 7 bases between. The CDR3 length is 15 residues. CDR3 amino acids: CATSDHRAGANVLTF. CDR3 DNA: TGTGCCACCAGTGATCACAGGGCTGGGGCCAACGTCCTGACTTTC.

This clone occurred a few times. This chain joins TRBV7-8 and TRBJ1-2; TRBD1 matches at 10 bases. Germline CDR1 and CDR2: SGHVS and FQNEAQ. V gave up 5 bases and J gave up 1 base; unmatched junction bases: 10. This CDR3 is 17 amino acids long. The CDR3 region is CASSGRDRGMGNYGYTF. CDR3 DNA sequence: TGTGCCAGCAGCGGACGGGACAGGGGTATGGGTAACTATGGCTACACCTTC.

The J gene is TRBJ1-3, the V gene TRBV3-1 (or the pseudogene TRBV3-2); 8 nucleotides line up with TRBD1. This CDR3 has 17 amino acids. V trimming: 1 base; J trimming: 8 bases; junction bases outside the gene matches: 13. The germline V gene has CDR1 LGHDT and CDR2 YNNKEL (reference sequence). The CDR3 reads CASSQGWQGAGLDTIYF. The CDR3 DNA sequence: TGTGCCAGCAGCCAAGGATGGCAGGGGGCGGGCTTGGACACCATATATTTT.

This rearrangement joins TRBV28 to TRBJ2-2; D remains ambiguous. This CDR3 region has 16 residues. The V gene lost 4 bases and the J gene lost 1 base, with 13 bases spanning the gap. Germline CDR1 reads MDHEN; CDR2 reads SYDVKM. Written as DNA, the CDR3 is TGTGCCAGCAGTTGGTCGGCGGCCTTGAACACCGGGGAGCTGTTTTTT. This encodes CASSWSAALNTGELFF.

This chain joins TRBV3-1 (or the pseudogene TRBV3-2) and TRBJ1-2; possibly TRBD1 for D (6 bases). Germline V lookup: CDR1 LGHDT, CDR2 YNNKEL (reference sequence). Trimming took 0 bases from V and 7 from J, leaving 18 bases between them. This CDR3 has 16 residues. The CDR3 sequence: CASSQEAATGTTGYTF. As DNA, the CDR3 is TGTGCCAGCAGCCAAGAAGCAGCGACAGGAACGACTGGCTACACCTTC.

This clone was detected only once. CDR3 sequence (DNA): TGTGCCAGCAGCGTAGATCTCCTAGCGGGGGGCACAGATACGCAGTATTTT. Amino acids: CASSVDLLAGGTDTQYF. The chain links TRBV9 to TRBJ2-3; 10 nucleotides align to TRBD2. CDR1 and CDR2 from the germline V gene are SGDLS and YYNGEE. CDR3 length equals 17 residues. With 0 bases clipped from V and 1 base from J, the junction kept 5 bases outside the gene matches.

V usage is TRBV5-1 and J usage is TRBJ2-1; tentative D call: TRBD1 (5 bases). With 0 bases removed from V and 9 bases from J, the gap between germline ends came to 19 bases. Germline V gives CDR1 SGHRS, CDR2 YFSETQ. CDR3 length equals 16 residues. The CDR3 DNA reads TGCGCCAGCAGCTTGGACGGGTCAGGGCGTAGCCGTGAGCAGTTCTTC. Its protein is CASSLDGSGRSREQFF.

This chain uses TRBV30 with TRBJ2-7; 7 nucleotides agree with TRBD1. The CDR3 spans 12 residues. The junction had 6 bases not matched to a gene; V was cut back by 6 bases and J by 4 bases. CDR1 is GTSNPN and CDR2 is SVGIG in the germline V gene (reference sequence). CDR3 sequence reads: CACRDRLYEQYF. CDR3 DNA sequence: TGTGCCTGCCGGGACAGACTATACGAGCAGTACTTC. The entire variable domain, with the rest obtained from reference TRBV30 and TRBJ2-7, is as follows: SQTIHQWPATLVQPVGSPLSLECTVEGTSNPNLYWYRQAAGRGLQLLFYSVGIGQISSEVPQNLSASRPQDRQFILSSKKLLLSDSGFYLCACRDRLYEQYFGPGTRLTVT.

The V call is TRBV15, the J call TRBJ1-2, with a weak D call TRBD1 (5 bases). Germline CDR1 and CDR2: LNHNV and YYDKDF (reference sequence). Trimming removed 3 bases from V and 7 bases from J, with 12 bases in between. CDR3 length: 13 amino acids. In nucleotides, the CDR3 is TGTGCCACCAGCAGGGGGACTGAAACTGGCTACACCTTC. Its protein is CATSRGTETGYTF.

The genes are TRBV29-1 and TRBJ2-3; TRBD2 is a possible D gene (6 bases). Germline lookup yields CDR1 SQVTM and CDR2 ANQGSEA. The CDR3 totals 12 residues. With 5 bases removed from V and 1 base from J, the gap between germline ends came to 7 bases. CDR3 sequence: CSVRLGTDTQYF. CDR3 in DNA: TGCAGCGTTCGACTAGGCACAGATACGCAGTATTTT.

The chain carries TRBV29-1 and TRBJ2-1, with a tentative D call TRBD2 (6 bases). Trimming removed 5 bases from V and 7 bases from J, with 12 bases in between. Germline values: CDR1 SQVTM, CDR2 ANQGSEA. The CDR3 loop spans 12 amino acids. CDR3 protein: CSVTGVNNEQFF. Written as DNA, the CDR3 is TGCAGCGTTACGGGAGTAAATAATGAGCAGTTCTTC.

This clone showed up just a few times. The chain recombines TRBV29-1 with TRBJ2-7, with D perhaps matching TRBD2 (6 bases). From germline, CDR1 is SQVTM and CDR2 ANQGSEA. CDR3 length: 13 amino acids. V was trimmed by 7 bases and J by 4 bases, leaving 17 bases between them. The CDR3 DNA is TGCAGCGCCAAGGACACTGGGAGGTACGAGCAGTACTTC. Encoded protein: CSAKDTGRYEQYF.

This clone was counted once. This chain connects TRBV28 to TRBJ2-7, with D possibly being TRBD2 (7 bases). Germline loops: CDR1 MDHEN, CDR2 SYDVKM. This CDR3 has 15 residues. Trimming pared 2 bases from V and 1 base from J, leaving 12 bases between. The DNA for the CDR3 is TGTGCCAGCAGTTTAGGGGGGGCTGCGTCCTACGAGCAGTACTTC. This codes for CASSLGGAASYEQYF. Together with reference TRBV28 and TRBJ2-7, the CDR3 gives the full variable domain: DVKVTQSSRYLVKRTGEKVFLECVQDMDHENMFWYRQDPGLGLRLIYFSYDVKMKEKGDIPEGYSVSREKKERFSLILESASTNQTSMYLCASSLGGAASYEQYFGPGTRLTVT.

The chain is built from TRBV7-3 and TRBJ2-6; no clear D. The germline gives CDR1 SGHTA, CDR2 FQGTGA. The V end was cut by 4 bases, the J end by 0 bases, with 7 bases between. The CDR3 sequence is 15 residues long. CDR3 protein: CASSSQSSGANVLTF. The CDR3 bases are TGTGCCAGCAGCTCACAGAGCTCTGGGGCCAACGTCCTGACTTTC.

In its sample, this clone was seen a few times. This chain uses TRBV28 with TRBJ2-7; TRBD2 aligns across 9 bases. V dropped 5 bases and J dropped 3; count of bases not matched to a gene: 11. The CDR3 length is 16 residues. The germline CDR1 and CDR2 sequences are MDHEN and SYDVKM. CDR3 residues: CASSGGGLAGLYEQYF. The CDR3, as DNA: TGTGCCAGCAGTGGAGGGGGGCTAGCGGGGCTCTACGAGCAGTACTTC.